A single sample gave rise to the 17 T cell receptor beta chains below, sequenced in a study of beta chain bispecific antibodies for T cell cancers. Notes on the study in general: The leukemia cells, rather than normal T cells, gave most of the targeted TRBV signal.

Their recognized antigens are unknown. TCRdb processed the 5' RACE reads anew with MiXCR; each CDR3 protein has one entry. The sample contains about 15,000 distinct CDR3 sequences, roughly 2.1% of which appear only once. T cells were expanded from blood mononuclear cells for two to three days with anti-CD3 OKT3 or CD3/CD28 beads. The sequenced sample was healthy donor T cells cultured with leukemia cells. All receptors derive from a human donor in good health. Some clones in this sample may be carry-over from other donors' samples.

The chain couples TRBV20-1 to TRBJ2-2; no clear D. Trimming shortened V by 6 bases and J by 3 bases, and 8 bases separated the two germline ends. Germline CDR1 and CDR2: DFQATT and SNEGSKA (reference sequence). The CDR3 has 12 amino acids. Written as DNA, the CDR3 is TGCAGTGCCAACAGTTACACCGGGGAGCTGTTTTTT. Its protein is CSANSYTGELFF.

This clonotype was seen many times. The chain links TRBV7-3 to TRBJ1-4, with TRBD1 matching over 7 bases. This CDR3 is 13 amino acids long. Germline CDR1 SGHTA, CDR2 FQGTGA. The V gene end was trimmed by 2 bases and the J gene end by 7 bases; junction bases not matched to a gene: 1. The CDR3 DNA reads as TGTGCCAGCAGCTTATCAGGGGGTGAAAAACTGTTTTTT. It specifies CASSLSGGEKLFF.

This clonotype was counted at least ten times. The chain is built from TRBV27 and TRBJ2-4; no clear D. The germline V gene has CDR1 MNHEY and CDR2 SMNVEV (reference sequence). The length of the CDR3 is 13 residues. The V gene lost 10 bases and the J gene lost 0 bases, with 10 bases spanning the gap. The CDR3 sequence: CATSLGAKNIQYF. The CDR3 DNA is TGTGCCACCTCGTTAGGAGCCAAAAACATTCAGTACTTC.

This clonotype was observed many times. This chain links TRBV5-1 with TRBJ1-4, with D perhaps TRBD1 (5 bases). This CDR3 spans 13 amino acids. Trimming cost V 5 bases and J 4 bases, with 9 bases left between them. In germline, CDR1 is SGHRS, CDR2 YFSETQ. The CDR3 here is CASSPGSNEKLFF. Here the CDR3 DNA reads TGCGCCAGCAGTCCAGGGAGTAATGAAAAACTGTTTTTT.

There are many counts of this clonotype. The DNA is left out, because the CDR3 cannot be placed on it with certainty; the CDR3 is given as TCRdb lists it. This chain uses TRBV19 with TRBJ1-1. The CDR3 extends over 12 residues, inclusive of both ends. Germline V gene lookup returns CDR1 LNHDA and CDR2 SQIVND (reference sequence). CDR3 region: CASSSGALEAFF.

The sample holds many counts of this clonotype. A junction end diverges from the germline sequence, so it may reflect a read error. This chain joins TRBV20-1 and TRBJ2-1; 9 bases are shared with TRBD2. The CDR3 contains 14 residues. Germline V CDR1 and CDR2: DFQATT, SNEGSKA (reference sequence). The CDR3 coding sequence is TGCAGTGCCAGAGCTAGCGGGGTCGACAATGAGCAGTTCTTC. It is translated as CSARASGVDNEQFF.

Ten or more counts support this clonotype. The V and J genes are TRBV20-1 and TRBJ1-2; 7 bases agree with TRBD1. Germline values: CDR1 DFQATT, CDR2 SNEGSKA (reference sequence). J lost 7 bases, V lost 2 bases, and 10 bases had no gene match. This CDR3 region has 14 residues. CDR3: CSARQGGPRLGYTF. The CDR3 DNA follows: TGCAGTGCTAGACAGGGGGGCCCGAGGCTTGGCTACACCTTC.

For this clonotype: This sequence may be a read error, since a much larger clone differs from it by one base. The chain links TRBV5-1 to TRBJ2-1; D gene uncertain. Germline CDR1 reads SGHRS; CDR2 reads YFSETQ. The V end was cut by 0 bases, the J end by 0 bases, with 7 bases between. This CDR3 comprises 15 residues. This CDR3 reads CASSLGSNSYNEQFF. CDR3 nucleotides: TGCGCCAGCAGCTTGGGTTCGAACTCCTACAATGAGCAGTTCTTC.

There are many counts of this clonotype. The rearrangement joins TRBV9 to TRBJ1-5; 7 bases align to TRBD1. This CDR3 is 15 amino acids long. Germline V gene lookup returns CDR1 SGDLS and CDR2 YYNGEE. J was trimmed by 4 bases and V by 0 bases; bases with no gene match: 4. This CDR3 reads CASSVEGGANQPQHF. The CDR3, as DNA: TGTGCCAGCAGCGTAGAAGGGGGCGCGAATCAGCCCCAGCATTTT.

Within the sample, this clonotype is medium-sized. This chain uses TRBV28 with TRBJ2-7; D is perhaps TRBD1 (6 bases). The CDR3 length is 12 residues. Trimming pared 11 bases from V and 4 bases from J, leaving 15 bases between. Germline assignment: CDR1 MDHEN and CDR2 SYDVKM. This chain's CDR3 is CAPERTAYEQYF. CDR3 DNA sequence: TGTGCCCCCGAAAGGACAGCATACGAGCAGTACTTC.

This clonotype has a count of ten or more. This chain links TRBV18 with TRBJ2-1; D is ambiguous. The CDR3 spans 17 residues. V was shortened by 0 bases and J by 9 bases, with 21 bases between the two germline ends. Germline V lookup: CDR1 KGHSH, CDR2 LQKENI. The CDR3 loop is CASSPPYRQPSFGEQFF. CDR3 DNA sequence: TGTGCCAGCTCACCACCTTATAGACAACCCTCTTTTGGTGAGCAGTTCTTC.

This clonotype came up many times. The chain joins TRBV4-1 to TRBJ1-2; no clear D. This CDR3 is built from 13 residues. Germline V gene lookup returns CDR1 MGHRA and CDR2 YSYEKL. V dropped 1 base and J dropped 8 bases, with 11 bases sitting between them. This chain's CDR3 is CASSQAVGGGYTF. The CDR3 DNA is TGCGCCAGCAGCCAAGCGGTAGGAGGGGGCTACACCTTC.

This clonotype turned up a few times. This sequence joins TRBV19 and TRBJ2-3, with D perhaps TRBD1 (8 bases). V lost 3 bases and J 6 bases, leaving 13 bases between the germline ends. This CDR3 has 14 residues. Germline V gene data show CDR1 as LNHDA and CDR2 as SQIVND (reference sequence). CDR3 sequence reads: CASSIYRGGDTQYF. CDR3 coding DNA: TGTGCCAGTAGTATCTACAGGGGGGGGGATACGCAGTATTTT. The full variable domain, completed using reference TRBV19 and TRBJ2-3, is DGGITQSPKYLFRKEGQNVTLSCEQNLNHDAMYWYRQDPGQGLRLIYYSQIVNDFQKGDIAEGYSVSREKKESFPLTVTSAQKNPTAFYLCASSIYRGGDTQYFGPGTRLTVL.

This clonotype appeared many times. The chain recombines TRBV6-5 with TRBJ1-1; perhaps TRBD1 as D (5 bases). The CDR3 is 12 amino acids. The V gene's germline CDR1 is MNHEY and CDR2 SVGAGI. Trimming took off 8 bases at V and 5 bases at J, with 12 bases between the two ends. The CDR3 DNA is TGTGCCAGCTCATACGGGGGGACTGAAGCTTTCTTT. It is translated as CASSYGGTEAFF.

By share, this clonotype ranks as medium-sized. V gene TRBV20-1 combines with J gene TRBJ2-7, with D unclear. The CDR3 is made up of 13 amino acids. V was shortened by 3 bases and J by 0 bases, with 9 bases between the two germline ends. Per the germline V gene, CDR1 is DFQATT and CDR2 is SNEGSKA (reference sequence). The CDR3 here is CSARSPSSYEQYF. The CDR3 region has the DNA TGCAGTGCTAGGAGTCCTAGCTCCTACGAGCAGTACTTC.

This clonotype showed up many times. This rearrangement joins TRBV5-1 to TRBJ1-1; 8 bases line up with TRBD1. Germline V gives CDR1 SGHRS, CDR2 YFSETQ. The ends lost 1 base at V and 6 bases at J; junction bases unmatched: 2. The CDR3 has 13 amino acids. Here the CDR3 DNA reads TGCGCCAGCAGCTTGCTGACAGGGGCTGAAGCTTTCTTT. This gives the protein CASSLLTGAEAFF.

There are many counts of this clonotype. This sequence joins TRBV6-6 and TRBJ1-1; D call uncertain. CDR3 length: 13 amino acids. Germline V lookup: CDR1 MNHNY, CDR2 SVGAGI (reference sequence). V was shortened by 0 bases and J by 3 bases, with 5 bases between the two germline ends. The CDR3 DNA reads as TGTGCCAGCAGTTACTCCACTTACACTGAAGCTTTCTTT. Translating it yields CASSYSTYTEAFF.